This T cell receptor beta chain was profiled in a study of blood T cell repertoires in COVID-19. Study overall: COVID-19 samples from acute and convalescent phases originated in the United States, Italy and Spain. The cDNA or gDNA used as material had been derived from T cells, B-cell-depleted T cells, or PBMCs.

Original analysis: For nucleated cells, counts were estimated from reference gene primer amplification. Sequencing used immunoSEQ multiplex PCR; TCRdb keeps in-frame clones, though not all of them. D and trimming come from the DNA, and the V and J calls and clone size come from that table. This sample has 150,000 to 200,000 clones; more than 65% occur once, and the top ten carry around 2.4%. CDR1 is SGHRS, CDR2 YFSETQ, per germline. This CDR3 contains 14 residues. The trim removed 4 bases at V and 2 bases at J, leaving 6 bases unmatched. The clonotype comes from a human donor with acute or convalescent COVID-19. The donor label of this sample is uncertain. The J gene is TRBJ2-7, the V gene TRBV5-1, with TRBD1 matching 7 bases. Sequencing input: peripheral blood. DNA of the CDR3: TGCGCCAGCAGCCTGGGACAGCCTACCTACGAGCAGTACTTC. This codes for CASSLGQPTYEQYF.